One sample yielded the 20 T cell receptor beta chains listed below, sequenced in a study of blood T cell repertoires in COVID-19. The table came from immunoSEQ multiplex PCR; TCRdb's copy has only in-frame clones and leaves some out. The repertoire consists of nearly 350,000 clones, with 75% to 90% occurring once and the leading ten covering about 6%. The sample consisted of peripheral blood. The receptors originated from a woman in her fifties or sixties with COVID-19, enrolled during active disease.

The J gene is TRBJ1-4, the V gene TRBV11-1; D remains ambiguous. The V gene lost 2 bases and the J gene lost 8 bases, with 9 bases spanning the gap. Germline V lookup: CDR1 SGHAT, CDR2 FQDESV (reference sequence). The CDR3 length is 13 residues. CDR3 DNA: TGTGCCAGCAGCTTACCCGGGGAGGAAAAACTGTTTTTT. It yields the protein CASSLPGEEKLFF.

This clone was recorded a few times. This chain uses TRBV5-4 with TRBJ1-2; 9 nucleotides match TRBD1. Losses at the gene ends were 3 bases for V and 6 bases for J; bases not matched to a gene: 6. Germline-derived CDR1 and CDR2 are SGHNT and YYREEE (reference sequence). The CDR3 contains 14 residues. CDR3 sequence reads: CASSSLQGADGYTF. CDR3 nucleotide sequence: TGTGCCAGCAGCTCACTACAGGGGGCGGATGGCTACACCTTC.

The gene calls are TRBV30 and TRBJ2-5; no reliable D call. This CDR3 region has 13 residues. V lost 0 bases and J lost 0, with 5 bases in between. Germline-derived CDR1 and CDR2 are GTSNPN and SVGIG (reference sequence). The CDR3 DNA reads as TGTGCCTGGAGTGTGAGATACCAAGAGACCCAGTACTTC. Its protein is CAWSVRYQETQYF.

V and J are TRBV5-1 and TRBJ1-5; TRBD1 matches at 7 bases. Looked up from germline, CDR1 is SGHRS and CDR2 is YFSETQ. This CDR3 has 15 amino acids. Losses at the gene ends were 0 bases for V and 7 bases for J; bases not matched to a gene: 7. CDR3 sequence reads: CASSLGGGAGQPQHF. DNA for the CDR3: TGCGCCAGCAGCTTGGGAGGGGGCGCCGGACAGCCCCAGCATTTT.

This sequence joins TRBV2 and TRBJ1-2; 9 bases are a match to TRBD1. Per germline, CDR1 SNHLY and CDR2 FYNNEI. V lost 9 bases and J lost 5; bases outside the gene matches: 10. The CDR3 has 14 residues. This CDR3 is CASSDRGQGYGYTF. The CDR3 DNA reads TGTGCCAGTTCAGATCGGGGACAGGGATATGGCTACACCTTC. The whole variable domain, filled in from reference TRBV2 and TRBJ1-2, reads EPEVTQTPSHQVTQMGQEVILRCVPISNHLYFYWYRQILGQKVEFLVSFYNNEISEKSEIFDDQFSVERPDGSNFTLKIRSTKLEDSAMYFCASSDRGQGYGYTFGSGTRLTVV.

The J gene is TRBJ1-4, the V gene TRBV6-5; tentative D call: TRBD1 (6 bases). The CDR3 totals 15 residues. CDR1 and CDR2 from the germline V gene are MNHEY and SVGAGI. The ends were cut back, 0 bases at V and 5 bases at J, with 10 bases in the middle. CDR3 region: CASSYSGAQNEKLFF. In DNA form, the CDR3 reads TGTGCCAGCAGTTACTCGGGGGCGCAAAATGAAAAACTGTTTTTT.

This chain joins TRBV5-4 and TRBJ1-6; D not certain. Trimming pared 5 bases from V and 5 bases from J, leaving 11 bases between. CDR1 and CDR2 from the germline V gene are SGHNT and YYREEE (reference sequence). The CDR3 spans 14 residues. The CDR3: CASRITGDNSPLHF. The CDR3 coding sequence is TGTGCCAGCAGGATTACCGGGGATAATTCACCCCTCCACTTT.

The chain carries TRBV2 and TRBJ2-5, with TRBD2 identical over 9 bases. Per germline, CDR1 SNHLY and CDR2 FYNNEI. V lost 6 bases and J lost 5; bases outside the gene matches: 13. The CDR3 loop spans 16 amino acids. The CDR3 spells CASRLASGIGSETQYF. CDR3 DNA: TGTGCCAGCAGATTGGCTAGCGGGATTGGGTCTGAGACCCAGTACTTC.

This chain joins TRBV3-1 (or the pseudogene TRBV3-2) and TRBJ2-7, with D perhaps matching TRBD1 (5 bases). Germline V gene sequence: CDR1 LGHDT, CDR2 YNNKEL (reference sequence). The CDR3 sequence is 13 residues long. Trimming cost V 1 base and J 6 bases, with 10 bases left between them. CDR3 nucleotide sequence: TGTGCCAGCAGCCAAGGATGGGGCCCCGAGCAGTACTTC. This translates into CASSQGWGPEQYF.

The chain is built from TRBV2 and TRBJ2-7; D gene ambiguous. Germline assignment: CDR1 SNHLY and CDR2 FYNNEI. Trimming removed 4 bases at V and 3 bases at J, with 13 bases between. The CDR3 extends over 14 amino acids. The CDR3 DNA follows: TGTGCCAGCAGTGCCACGACAACGAGCTACGAGCAGTACTTC. Residues: CASSATTTSYEQYF.

The chain uses TRBV5-4 and TRBJ1-2; the D gene is possibly TRBD1 (5 bases). The V gene's germline CDR1 is SGHNT and CDR2 YYREEE (reference sequence). This CDR3 comprises 15 residues. Trimming removed 5 bases from V and 1 base from J, with 15 bases in between. The CDR3 DNA follows: TGTGCCAGCAGTTACGACCGGGGGGATAACTATGGCTACACCTTC. Its translation is CASSYDRGDNYGYTF. The complete variable domain, with remaining parts taken from reference TRBV5-4 and TRBJ1-2, reads ETGVTQSPTHLIKTRGQQVTLRCSSQSGHNTVSWYQQALGQGPQFIFQYYREEENGRGNFPPRFSGLQFPNYSSELNVNALELDDSALYLCASSYDRGDNYGYTFGSGTRLTVV.

This clone was seen a few times. The chain has TRBV18 and TRBJ1-5; the D gene is possibly TRBD1 (5 bases). Per the germline V gene, CDR1 is KGHSH and CDR2 is LQKENI. This CDR3 contains 13 residues. Trimming took off 6 bases at V and 6 bases at J, with 12 bases between the two ends. The CDR3 coding sequence is TGTGCCAGCTCGTCAGGGATCGGTCAGCCCCAGCATTTT. Translation gives CASSSGIGQPQHF.

The chain carries TRBV24-1 and TRBJ2-1, with 14 bases lining up with TRBD2. Per germline, CDR1 KGHDR and CDR2 SFDVKD. The V gene end was trimmed by 4 bases and the J gene end by 9 bases; junction bases not matched to a gene: 7. The CDR3 has 16 amino acids. The CDR3 nucleotides read TGTGCCACCAGTGAGCGGACTAGCGGGAGGAAAAGTGAGCAGTTCTTC. It yields the protein CATSERTSGRKSEQFF.

This clone was picked up a small number of times. V usage is TRBV7-9 and J usage is TRBJ1-2; D ambiguous. Trimming took 5 bases from V and 8 from J, leaving 15 bases between them. The germline V gene encodes CDR1 SEHNR and CDR2 FQNEAQ (reference sequence). The CDR3 runs 13 residues. CDR3 nucleotide sequence: TGTGCCAGCAGCCCACAAGGAGTTCCCGGCTACACCTTC. It translates to CASSPQGVPGYTF.

CDR3 DNA sequence: TGTGCCAGCAGCTTGGGGACTAGCGGTTCCCCCCTGTTCTTC. Encoded protein: CASSLGTSGSPLFF. The chain recombines TRBV7-9 with TRBJ2-1; 11 bases agree with TRBD2. The CDR3 covers 14 residues. The germline V gene encodes CDR1 SEHNR and CDR2 FQNEAQ (reference sequence). Trimming removed 3 bases from V and 15 bases from J; junction bases left unmatched: 10.

This clone is a singleton in its sample. This sequence joins TRBV19 and TRBJ2-5; D possibly corresponds to TRBD2 (6 bases). V lost 1 base to trimming and J lost 3 bases, with 12 bases between them. The germline V gene encodes CDR1 LNHDA and CDR2 SQIVND (reference sequence). CDR3 length: 15 residues. The DNA of the CDR3 is TGTGCCAGTAGTATAGGGGGACTGCAGAAAGAGACCCAGTACTTC. This gives the protein CASSIGGLQKETQYF.

The chain employs TRBV7-6 and TRBJ2-1; D gene ambiguous. The germline CDR1 and CDR2 sequences are SGHVS and FNYEAQ. V was trimmed by 2 bases and J by 0 bases, leaving 11 bases between them. This CDR3 spans 16 amino acids. The CDR3 loop is CASSLNAASSYNEQFF. CDR3 sequence (DNA): TGTGCCAGCAGCTTAAACGCTGCCAGCTCCTACAATGAGCAGTTCTTC.

The rearrangement joins TRBV15 to TRBJ2-7, with D perhaps TRBD2 (7 bases). From germline, CDR1 is LNHNV and CDR2 YYDKDF (reference sequence). V dropped 4 bases and J dropped 0 bases, with 13 bases sitting between them. The CDR3 sequence is 15 residues long. The CDR3 region has the DNA TGTGCCACCAGCAAAGGGGGGGCAGCCTCCTACGAGCAGTACTTC. This sequence encodes CATSKGGAASYEQYF. Supplemented by reference TRBV15 and TRBJ2-7, the full variable domain reads DAMVIQNPRYQVTQFGKPVTLSCSQTLNHNVMYWYQQKSSQAPKLLFHYYDKDFNNEADTPDNFQSRRPNTSFCFLDIRSPGLGDTAMYLCATSKGGAASYEQYFGPGTRLTVT.

This chain connects TRBV30 to TRBJ1-1; TRBD1 might be the D (6 bases). Deletions cut 2 bases from V and 0 bases from J, with 13 bases between. CDR1 is GTSNPN, CDR2 SVGIG, per germline (reference sequence). There are 15 residues in the CDR3. The CDR3 region has the DNA TGTGCCTGGAGTCTCGGGAGGGGGATGAACACTGAAGCTTTCTTT. Amino acid sequence: CAWSLGRGMNTEAFF.

This chain joins TRBV4-1 and TRBJ2-2; 8 nucleotides line up with TRBD1. Losses at the gene ends were 3 bases for V and 6 bases for J; bases not matched to a gene: 6. The CDR3 runs to 15 residues. Germline values: CDR1 MGHRA, CDR2 YSYEKL. The CDR3, as DNA: TGCGCCAGCAGCCACCTGGACAGGGTAGCCGGGGAGCTGTTTTTT. Its translation is CASSHLDRVAGELFF.